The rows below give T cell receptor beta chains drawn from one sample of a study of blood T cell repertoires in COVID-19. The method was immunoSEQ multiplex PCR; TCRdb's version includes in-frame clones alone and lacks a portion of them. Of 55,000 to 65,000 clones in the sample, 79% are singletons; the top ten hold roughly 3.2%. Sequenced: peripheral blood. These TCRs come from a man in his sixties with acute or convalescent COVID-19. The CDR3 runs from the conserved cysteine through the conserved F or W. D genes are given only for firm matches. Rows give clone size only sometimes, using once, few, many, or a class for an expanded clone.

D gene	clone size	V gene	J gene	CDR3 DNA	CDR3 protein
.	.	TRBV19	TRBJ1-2	TGTGCCAGTAGTAACAATGCTGACTATGGCTACACCTTC	CASSNNADYGYTF
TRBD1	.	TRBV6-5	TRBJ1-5	TGTGCCAGCACCCCGGACAGGGCTCAGCCCCAGCATTTT	CASTPDRAQPQHF
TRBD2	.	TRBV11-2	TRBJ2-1	TGTGCCAGCAGCTCACCATTTGGAAGCGGGGCCAGCCACAATGAGCAGTTCTTC	CASSSPFGSGASHNEQFF
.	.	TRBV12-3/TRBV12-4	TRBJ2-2	TGTGCCAGCACATATACAGGCGGGGAGCTGTTTTTT	CASTYTGGELFF
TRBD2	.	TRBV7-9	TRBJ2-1	TGTGCCACTAGCGGTGTTAGCCATGAGCAGTTCTTC	CATSGVSHEQFF
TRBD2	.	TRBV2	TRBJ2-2	TGTGCCAGCATTCTTCTAGCGGGGGCGAACACCGGGGAGCTGTTTTTT	CASILLAGANTGELFF
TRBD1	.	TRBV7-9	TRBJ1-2	TGTGCCAGCAGCTTAGGACAGGGGGTATTC	CASSLGQGVF
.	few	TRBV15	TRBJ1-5	TGTGCCACCAGCAGAGCCACCGGGACGCCGGGGGATTTT	CATSRATGTPGDF
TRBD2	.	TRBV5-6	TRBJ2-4	TGTGCCAGCAGCTTGCTGACGGGGGGGGACCTAGCCAAAAACATTCAGTACTTC	CASSLLTGGDLAKNIQYF
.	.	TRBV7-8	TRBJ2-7	TGTGCCGTTCACAAACGACGACAGGGAGGCGACGAGCAGTACTTC	CAVHKRRQGGDEQYF
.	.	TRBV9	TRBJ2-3	TGTGCCAGCAGCGTAGCAGGGGCAGATCCTAGCACAGATACGCAGTATTTT	CASSVAGADPSTDTQYF
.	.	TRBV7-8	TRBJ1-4	TGTGCCAGCAGCTTAGAACGGCGGGGAGAAAAACTGTTTTTT	CASSLERRGEKLFF
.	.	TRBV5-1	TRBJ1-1	TGCGCCAGCAGCTTGGATCGGGGGACTGAAGCTTTCTTT	CASSLDRGTEAFF
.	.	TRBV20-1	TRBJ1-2	TGCAGTGCTAGAGGGCTTAATCGCTACACCTTC	CSARGLNRYTF
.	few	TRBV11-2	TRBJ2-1	TGTGCCAGCAGCTTAGATCCCGATCGGGAGCAGTTCTTC	CASSLDPDREQFF
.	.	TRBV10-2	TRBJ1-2	TGCGCCAGCAGTGAGTCGATTTTCAGGGGCGGCGGCTACACCTTC	CASSESIFRGGGYTF
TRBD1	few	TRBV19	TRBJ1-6	TGTGCCAGTAGTAAATCTACCGGGACAGGGAATTCACCCCTCCACTTT	CASSKSTGTGNSPLHF
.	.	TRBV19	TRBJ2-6	TGTGCCAGTAGTAGGGGATCCGGGACAGCCAACGTCCTGACTTTC	CASSRGSGTANVLTF
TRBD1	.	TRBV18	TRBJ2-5	TGTGCCAGCTCACTGACAGGGTATCGTGGCGAGACCCAGTACTTC	CASSLTGYRGETQYF
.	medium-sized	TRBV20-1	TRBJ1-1	TGCAGTGCTAGTACAGTTTTCATGAACACTGAAGCTTTCTTT	CSASTVFMNTEAFF
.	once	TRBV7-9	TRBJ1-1	TGTGCCAGCAGCCCCAAACGGGGAATGAACACTGAAGCTTTCTTT	CASSPKRGMNTEAFF
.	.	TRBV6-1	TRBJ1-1	TGTGCCAGCAGTGATTTGCGGAATCGGGCTTTCTTT	CASSDLRNRAFF
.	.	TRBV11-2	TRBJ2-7	TGTGCCAGCAGCCCACCGACGAGGCGTCTGAACCCCGAGCAGTACTTC	CASSPPTRRLNPEQYF
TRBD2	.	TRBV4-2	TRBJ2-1	TGTGCCAGCACTCGGACCTCGACCCGGACAGCGGGGGGTTTCCGCCTGGAGCAGTTCTTC	CASTRTSTRTAGGFRLEQFF
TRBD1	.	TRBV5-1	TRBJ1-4	TGCGCCAGCAGCTTGGCGGGGACAGGGGTAGGAGGAAAACTGTTTTTT	CASSLAGTGVGGKLFF
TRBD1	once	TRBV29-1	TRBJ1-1	TGCAACCAGAACAGGGGCGAGAACACTGAAGCTTTCTTT	CNQNRGENTEAFF
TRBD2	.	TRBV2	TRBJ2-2	TGTGCCAGCGGGGGGGACGGGGAGCTGTTTTTT	CASGGDGELFF
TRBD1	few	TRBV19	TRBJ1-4	TGTGCCAGTAGTATTGAGCAGACAGGGGATGAAAAACTGTTTTTT	CASSIEQTGDEKLFF
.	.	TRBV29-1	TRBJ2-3	TGCAGCGCCAAGAGAACAGGCGCCGGCACAGATACGCAGTATTTT	CSAKRTGAGTDTQYF
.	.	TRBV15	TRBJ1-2	TGTGCCACCAGCAGCCAGGGCTCTTATGGCTACACCTTC	CATSSQGSYGYTF
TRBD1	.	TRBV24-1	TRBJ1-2	TGTGCCACCCGGGACAGTCATAACTATGGCTACACCTTC	CATRDSHNYGYTF
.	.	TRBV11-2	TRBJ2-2	TGTGCCAGCAGACGATTCGACAGAAACACCGGGGAGCTGTTTTTT	CASRRFDRNTGELFF
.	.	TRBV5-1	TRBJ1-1	TGCGCCAGCAGCTCGGACGGGAAGAACACTGAAGCTTTCTTT	CASSSDGKNTEAFF
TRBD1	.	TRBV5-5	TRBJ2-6	TGTGCCAGCAGTGATGACAGGGTACGCTCTGGGGCCAACGTCCTGACTTTC	CASSDDRVRSGANVLTF
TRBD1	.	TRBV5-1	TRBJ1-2	TGCGCCAGCAGCTTGGGAGACAGGGAACCAAGTGGCTACACCTTC	CASSLGDREPSGYTF
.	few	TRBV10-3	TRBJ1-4	TGTGCCATCAGTCCATTAGGGGGGGAGAATGAAAAACTGTTTTTT	CAISPLGGENEKLFF
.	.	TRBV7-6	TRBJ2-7	TGTGCCAGCAGCTCACTCCCAAACGTCGGGGAGACGGAGCAGTACTTC	CASSSLPNVGETEQYF